Ten or more counts support the clone carrying this T cell receptor beta chain. Its antigen is currently unknown. This entry is derived from a study of ipilimumab plus nivolumab after autologous stem cell transplantation. Study as a whole: The DLBCL cohort had primary refractory and relapsed disease, with 18-month progression-free survival of approximately 87% and 28%. Study outcomes and limitations: Authors suggest TCR repertoire, Treg phenotype and gut microbiota support further study.

Trimming removed 5 bases from V and 1 base from J, with 8 bases in between. This CDR3 has 13 amino acids. The germline V gene encodes CDR1 SEHNR and CDR2 FQNEAQ (reference sequence). The method was immunoSEQ multiplex PCR; TCRdb's version includes in-frame clones alone and lacks a portion of them. Here the sample spans about 84,000 clones, under 85% being singletons. The material sequenced was PBMCs, taken in a trial of ipilimumab plus nivolumab as post-transplant consolidation. The rearrangement uses TRBV7-9 and TRBJ1-1, with D hard to call. This sequence was found in a male donor with diffuse large B-cell lymphoma. The CDR3 DNA reads as TGTGCCAGCAGCCAGAAAGAGAACACTGAAGCTTTCTTT. It yields the protein CASSQKENTEAFF.